Below are 30 T cell receptor beta chains sequenced from a single sample in a study of shared clonotypes between healthy human individuals (dated by TCRdb to the early 2020s). The protocol used for the library was the immunoSEQ multiplex PCR assay. The table comes from immuneACCESS by way of TCRdb, which keeps in-frame sequences with V and J called. Part of the clones is missing from these tables; in studies checked, under half for an unresolved V gene and the rest for unknown reasons. The sample table lists 450,000 to 500,000 clones, 76% of them with a count of one. The top ten hold 10% to 15% of the sample. The sequencing sample was made of PBMCs. Receptors originate from a woman in her forties in good health. Some clones in this sample may be carry-over from other donors' samples.

CDR3 nucleotides: TGCAGCGTTGACACTGGACAGGCCTACGAGCAGTACTTC. Amino acid sequence: CSVDTGQAYEQYF. The V gene is TRBV29-1, the J gene TRBJ2-7; 7 bases agree with TRBD1. The junction had 4 bases not matched to a gene; V was cut back by 3 bases and J by 2 bases. Germline-derived CDR1 and CDR2 are SQVTM and ANQGSEA. There are 13 residues in the CDR3.

This chain uses TRBV27 with TRBJ1-2; TRBD1 aligns across 7 bases. V was clipped by 4 bases and J by 5 bases; unmatched bases: 10. This CDR3 is 15 amino acids long. The V gene's germline CDR1 is MNHEY and CDR2 SMNVEV (reference sequence). The DNA for the CDR3 is TGTGCCAGCAGTTCTCCCACACAGGGGAAGTATGGCTACACCTTC. Translated, it gives CASSSPTQGKYGYTF.

This chain links TRBV28 with TRBJ1-2, with TRBD1 matching over 7 bases. Germline V gene data show CDR1 as MDHEN and CDR2 as SYDVKM. The J segment lost 0 bases and the V segment lost 4 bases, leaving 8 bases of the junction unmatched. The CDR3 is made up of 16 amino acids. The CDR3 reads CASSSLDRVSNYGYTF. CDR3 in DNA: TGTGCCAGCAGTTCACTCGACAGGGTGTCTAACTATGGCTACACCTTC.

The chain recombines TRBV28 with TRBJ1-5; 7 positions agree with TRBD1. V shed 4 bases and J 5 bases; nucleotides not matched to a gene: 5. Germline V gene sequence: CDR1 MDHEN, CDR2 SYDVKM. The CDR3 loop spans 14 amino acids. The CDR3 bases are TGTGCCAGCAGTTCGGGACAGCTCGATCAGCCCCAGCATTTT. Amino acid sequence: CASSSGQLDQPQHF.

The chain has TRBV7-8 and TRBJ1-1; 7 nucleotides agree with TRBD1. Trimming took 2 bases from V and 1 from J; bases not matched to a gene: 1. CDR1 is SGHVS and CDR2 is FQNEAQ in the germline V gene. The CDR3 consists of 14 residues. Here the CDR3 reads CASSLHRGNTEAFF. CDR3 DNA sequence: TGTGCCAGCAGCTTACACAGGGGGAACACTGAAGCTTTCTTT.

V is TRBV4-1 and J is TRBJ2-3, with 10 bases lining up with TRBD2. The junction had 10 bases not matched to a gene; V was cut back by 0 bases and J by 7 bases. The CDR3 totals 17 residues. Germline lookup yields CDR1 MGHRA and CDR2 YSYEKL. The CDR3 is CASSQDASSGRSYTQYF. CDR3 DNA: TGCGCCAGCAGCCAAGACGCCTCTAGCGGGAGATCGTATACGCAGTATTTT.

J is TRBJ1-1 and V is TRBV11-1, with no clear D. The CDR3 spans 13 residues. Trimming shortened V by 4 bases and J by 2 bases, and 8 bases separated the two germline ends. Looked up from germline, CDR1 is SGHAT and CDR2 is FQDESV (reference sequence). The CDR3 spells CASSSQTNTEAFF. The CDR3 nucleotides are TGTGCCAGCAGCTCGCAGACTAACACTGAAGCTTTCTTT.

The V and J genes are TRBV18 and TRBJ2-7; 13 bases agree with TRBD2. Unmatched junction bases numbered 4, after V lost 4 bases and J lost 1 base. CDR3 length: 16 residues. Germline loops: CDR1 KGHSH, CDR2 LQKENI. CDR3 residues: CASSLGLAGHSYEQYF. CDR3 nucleotides: TGTGCCAGCTCACTGGGACTAGCGGGGCATTCCTACGAGCAGTACTTC.

The chain is built from TRBV7-9 and TRBJ2-5, with 8 bases aligning to TRBD2. Germline V gene sequence: CDR1 SEHNR, CDR2 FQNEAQ (reference sequence). The CDR3 totals 14 residues. V lost 5 bases to trimming and J lost 0 bases; unmatched junction nucleotides: 2. The CDR3 loop reads CASSLSGNQETQYF. The CDR3 nucleotides are TGTGCCAGCAGCCTTAGCGGGAACCAAGAGACCCAGTACTTC.

The rearrangement joins TRBV9 to TRBJ2-3; D gene uncertain. Between the trimmed V and J ends, which lost 3 bases and 4 bases, there was a span of 12 bases. CDR3 length: 14 residues. The germline gives CDR1 SGDLS, CDR2 YYNGEE. CDR3: CASSARFAPDTQYF. The CDR3 nucleotides read TGTGCCAGCAGCGCCCGCTTCGCCCCAGATACGCAGTATTTT.

V is TRBV15 and J is TRBJ1-2; 12 nucleotides match TRBD1. The CDR3 contains 17 residues. Per germline, CDR1 LNHNV and CDR2 YYDKDF (reference sequence). V was pared by 5 bases and J by 4 bases, with 11 bases of the junction left unmatched. The CDR3 is CATSGRDRGPNFYGYTF. In nucleotides, the CDR3 is TGTGCCACCAGCGGCCGGGACAGGGGGCCCAATTTCTATGGCTACACCTTC.

The chain's CDR3 is CASSSGLAGINEQFF. The CDR3 DNA follows: TGTGCCAGCAGCTCGGGACTAGCGGGGATCAATGAGCAGTTCTTC. The chain joins TRBV7-9 to TRBJ2-1; 13 nucleotides align to TRBD2. The CDR3 spans 15 residues. Germline values: CDR1 SEHNR, CDR2 FQNEAQ (reference sequence). Germline trimming cut 4 bases from V and 6 bases from J; bases unmatched to any gene: 3.

With respect to this clone: At one boundary the junction diverges from the germline segment, which might be a read error. V usage is TRBV2 and J usage is TRBJ2-1; 11 positions match TRBD2. CDR1 and CDR2 from the germline V gene are SNHLY and FYNNEI. The CDR3 sequence is 14 residues long. CDR3 bases: TGTGCCAGCCCCGGGACTAGCGGCTACAATGAGCGGTTCTTC. Its translation: CASPGTSGYNERFF.

The chain joins TRBV5-4 to TRBJ2-3, with 9 bases that match TRBD1. Germline V gene data show CDR1 as SGHNT and CDR2 as YYREEE (reference sequence). V lost 4 bases, J lost 2 bases, and 5 bases stayed unmatched. The CDR3 is 15 amino acids. In DNA form, the CDR3 reads TGTGCCAGCAGCGGCGGGACAGGGTACACAGATACGCAGTATTTT. Its protein is CASSGGTGYTDTQYF.

This clone was seen a handful of times. A read error is the likely source, as a far larger clone sits one nucleotide away. This chain joins TRBV27 and TRBJ2-4, with 9 bases matching TRBD1. The CDR3 is 17 residues long. CDR1 is MNHEY and CDR2 is SMNVEV in the germline V gene (reference sequence). The CDR3 reads CANSPRDREVVKNIQYF. DNA of the CDR3: TGTGCCAACAGTCCCCGGGACAGGGAGGTCGTCAAAAACATTCAGTACTTC.

The chain uses TRBV19 and TRBJ1-4, with TRBD1 matching 7 bases. Unmatched junction bases numbered 8, after V lost 7 bases and J lost 0 bases. The CDR3 totals 16 residues. Germline V gene lookup returns CDR1 LNHDA and CDR2 SQIVND (reference sequence). For the CDR3, the DNA is TGTGCCAGTAAGGGACAGTCAGGAACAACTAATGAAAAACTGTTTTTT. This sequence encodes CASKGQSGTTNEKLFF.

The chain combines TRBV11-2 with TRBJ2-1, with D unclear. Germline V gene data show CDR1 as SGHAT and CDR2 as FQNNGV. With 1 base removed from V and 0 bases from J, the gap between germline ends came to 7 bases. This CDR3 comprises 15 residues. The chain's CDR3 is CASSLGPGSYNEQFF. The DNA for the CDR3 is TGTGCCAGCAGCTTAGGTCCAGGCTCCTACAATGAGCAGTTCTTC. Full variable domain (outside the CDR3, taken from reference TRBV11-2 and TRBJ2-1): EAGVAQSPRYKIIEKRQSVAFWCNPISGHATLYWYQQILGQGPKLLIQFQNNGVVDDSQLPKDRFSAERLKGVDSTLKIQPAKLEDSAVYLCASSLGPGSYNEQFFGPGTRLTVL.

Of note for this clone: Other DNA sequences within the sample encode an identical CDR3. The chain uses TRBV9 and TRBJ2-1, with TRBD2 identical over 8 bases. Germline CDR1 reads SGDLS; CDR2 reads YYNGEE. The CDR3 loop spans 15 amino acids. The V segment lost 2 bases and the J segment 0 bases; nucleotides outside the gene matches: 1. CDR3 in DNA: TGTGCCAGCAGCGTCACTAGCGGCTCCTACAATGAGCAGTTCTTC. This encodes CASSVTSGSYNEQFF.

The gene calls are TRBV6-6 and TRBJ2-7; 7 bases map to TRBD1. The V and J ends lost 1 base and 5 bases, in that order; junction bases with no gene match: 11. Germline loops: CDR1 MNHNY, CDR2 SVGAGI (reference sequence). This CDR3 region has 16 residues. The CDR3 region is CASSYFAGTASDEQYF. CDR3 sequence (DNA): TGTGCCAGCAGTTACTTTGCCGGGACAGCAAGCGACGAGCAGTACTTC.

The genes are TRBV4-2 and TRBJ2-7; tentative D call: TRBD2 (6 bases). The CDR3 has 16 residues. The V gene's germline CDR1 is LGHNA and CDR2 YNFKEQ. Trimming pared 1 base from V and 0 bases from J, leaving 13 bases between. The CDR3 sequence: CASSQAYSAGSYEQYF. CDR3 in DNA: TGTGCCAGCAGCCAAGCGTACTCAGCGGGCTCCTACGAGCAGTACTTC.

This chain uses TRBV7-3 with TRBJ2-2; the D gene is possibly TRBD2 (7 bases). The germline V gene encodes CDR1 SGHTA and CDR2 FQGTGA. The CDR3 loop spans 14 amino acids. V was pared by 8 bases and J by 6 bases, with 16 bases between. The CDR3 loop reads CASGGASIPGELFF. The DNA of the CDR3 is TGTGCCAGCGGGGGGGCGTCGATCCCCGGGGAGCTGTTTTTT.

The chain employs TRBV27 and TRBJ2-1; 7 nucleotides agree with TRBD1. Germline-derived CDR1 and CDR2 are MNHEY and SMNVEV (reference sequence). Losses at the gene ends were 2 bases for V and 2 bases for J; bases not matched to a gene: 9. The CDR3 runs 17 residues. CDR3 region: CASSLRTYGTAYNEQFF. In nucleotides, the CDR3 is TGTGCCAGCAGTTTACGAACCTATGGGACAGCCTACAATGAGCAGTTCTTC.

This clone has only a few counts. The CDR3, as DNA: TGTGCCAGCAGTGACGGGACAGGGGCAGATACGCAGTATTTT. This codes for CASSDGTGADTQYF. The V gene is TRBV6-4, the J gene TRBJ2-3; 10 nucleotides agree with TRBD1. The CDR3 consists of 14 residues. The ends lost 2 bases at V and 4 bases at J; junction bases unmatched: 0. In germline, CDR1 is MRHNA, CDR2 SNTAGT.

V usage is TRBV6-1 and J usage is TRBJ2-3; D gene ambiguous. Germline V gene lookup returns CDR1 MNHNS and CDR2 SASEGT. The V gene lost 1 base and the J gene lost 4 bases, with 6 bases spanning the gap. The CDR3 is made up of 13 amino acids. The CDR3 sequence: CASSEEYSDTQYF. DNA for the CDR3: TGTGCCAGCAGTGAAGAGTATTCAGATACGCAGTATTTT.

This chain links TRBV28 with TRBJ1-2; tentatively, D is TRBD1 (5 bases). Germline CDR1 is MDHEN and CDR2 is SYDVKM. This CDR3 region has 15 residues. V lost 4 bases and J 8 bases, leaving 20 bases between the germline ends. The CDR3 sequence: CASSYGYSGARGYTF. Written as DNA, the CDR3 is TGTGCCAGCAGTTATGGGTATTCCGGGGCACGAGGCTACACCTTC.

This chain connects TRBV6-6 to TRBJ2-3; TRBD2 agrees at 10 bases. In germline, CDR1 is MNHNY, CDR2 SVGAGI (reference sequence). The CDR3 totals 16 residues. J was trimmed by 2 bases and V by 2 bases; bases with no gene match: 4. The CDR3 DNA sequence: TGTGCCAGCAGTTACGGAGCGGGGGGGGCCACAGATACGCAGTATTTT. Amino acids: CASSYGAGGATDTQYF.

V and J are TRBV28 and TRBJ1-1; D uncertain. The germline V gene encodes CDR1 MDHEN and CDR2 SYDVKM. The CDR3 has 13 residues. Between the trimmed V and J ends, which lost 5 bases and 8 bases, there was a span of 15 bases. The CDR3 DNA sequence: TGTGCCAGCAGTCCATTGCCAGGAGAAGAAGCTTTCTTT. This codes for CASSPLPGEEAFF.

The rearrangement joins TRBV2 to TRBJ2-5, with D perhaps TRBD1 or TRBD2 (5 bases each). This CDR3 spans 12 amino acids. Germline V gives CDR1 SNHLY, CDR2 FYNNEI. Trimming left V 7 bases short and J 4 bases short, with 10 bases between. CDR3 sequence reads: CASTRERETQYF. The CDR3 DNA reads as TGTGCCAGCACCAGGGAGCGAGAGACCCAGTACTTC.

The chain employs TRBV10-3 and TRBJ2-7; no reliable D call. The CDR3 totals 15 residues. Germline CDR1 is ENHRY and CDR2 is SYGVKD. V was cut by 0 bases and J by 2 bases, with 11 bases left in between. CDR3 in DNA: TGTGCCATCAGTGAGTCTGGTACACCCCCCTACGAGCAGTACTTC. It specifies CAISESGTPPYEQYF.

The V and J genes are TRBV5-8 and TRBJ1-1; D is unclear. Germline values: CDR1 SGHTS, CDR2 YDEGEE. The CDR3 contains 13 residues. The V end was cut by 4 bases, the J end by 7 bases, with 14 bases between. CDR3 nucleotide sequence: TGTGCCAGCAGCCGCACTTTAGGGCGTGAAGCTTTCTTT. As protein: CASSRTLGREAFF.